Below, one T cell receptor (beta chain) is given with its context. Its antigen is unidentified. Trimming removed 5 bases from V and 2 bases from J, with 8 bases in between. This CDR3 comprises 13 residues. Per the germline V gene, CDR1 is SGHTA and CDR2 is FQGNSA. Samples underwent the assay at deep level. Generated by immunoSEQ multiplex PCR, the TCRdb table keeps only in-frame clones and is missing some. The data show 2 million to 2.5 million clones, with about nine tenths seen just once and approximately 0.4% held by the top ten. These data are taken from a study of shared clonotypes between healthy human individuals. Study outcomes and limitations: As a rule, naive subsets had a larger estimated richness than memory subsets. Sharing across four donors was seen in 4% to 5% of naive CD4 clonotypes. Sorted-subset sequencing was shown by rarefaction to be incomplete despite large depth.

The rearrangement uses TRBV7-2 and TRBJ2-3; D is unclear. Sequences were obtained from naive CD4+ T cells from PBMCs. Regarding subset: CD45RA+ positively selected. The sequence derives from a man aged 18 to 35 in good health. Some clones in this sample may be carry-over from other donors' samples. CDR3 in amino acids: CASSKNPTDTQYF. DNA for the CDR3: TGTGCCAGCAGCAAAAACCCCACAGATACGCAGTATTTT.